The table lists the clone carrying this T cell receptor beta chain with a few counts. The CDR3 loop spans 14 amino acids. Germline lookup yields CDR1 MRHNA and CDR2 SNTAGT. Trimming pared 0 bases from V and 0 bases from J, leaving 4 bases between. Here immunoSEQ multiplex PCR was the method, and the copy in TCRdb shows in-frame clones only, minus some. The sample holds about 190,000 clones, 70% to 80% seen once. This sample stems from a study of blood T cell repertoires in COVID-19. Study summary: Sources were T cells, B-cell-depleted T cells, or PBMCs; the material itself was cDNA or gDNA.

The chain employs TRBV6-4 and TRBJ2-3, with unresolved D. The sequence was collected from a woman aged 50 to 60 with acute or convalescent COVID-19. Sequenced input: peripheral blood. Here the CDR3 DNA reads TGTGCCAGCAGTGACTCAACTAGCACAGATACGCAGTATTTT. The encoded protein is CASSDSTSTDTQYF.